The source of this T cell receptor beta chain is a study of blood T cell repertoires in COVID-19. On this clone: Other DNA sequences of this sample code for an identical CDR3.

Libraries were prepared by immunoSEQ multiplex PCR; TCRdb keeps only in-frame clonotypes and omits some of them. Found here are about 200,000 clones, roughly 90% of them singletons; the top ten hold 0.78%. Per germline, CDR1 SGDLS and CDR2 YYNGEE. There are 14 residues in the CDR3. Trimming took 0 bases from V and 3 from J, leaving 10 bases between them. V and J are TRBV9 and TRBJ2-7; a weak D match, TRBD1 (6 bases). The sequenced sample consisted of peripheral blood. This receptor was identified in a woman between 70 and 85 years old with acute or convalescent COVID-19. CDR3 sequence (DNA): TGTGCCAGCAGCGTAGGCCAGGGGAACTACGAGCAGTACTTC. Translation gives CASSVGQGNYEQYF.